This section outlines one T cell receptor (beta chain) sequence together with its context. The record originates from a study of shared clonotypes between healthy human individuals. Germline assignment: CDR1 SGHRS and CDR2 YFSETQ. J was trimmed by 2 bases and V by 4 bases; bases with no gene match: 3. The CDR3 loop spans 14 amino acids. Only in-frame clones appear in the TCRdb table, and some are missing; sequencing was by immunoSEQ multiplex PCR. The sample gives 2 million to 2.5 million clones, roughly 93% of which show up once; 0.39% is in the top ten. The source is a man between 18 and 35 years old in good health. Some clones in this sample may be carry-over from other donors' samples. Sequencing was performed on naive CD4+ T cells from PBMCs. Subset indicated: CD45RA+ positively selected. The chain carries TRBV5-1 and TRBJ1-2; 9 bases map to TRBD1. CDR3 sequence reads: CASSVGTGNYGYTF. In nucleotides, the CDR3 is TGCGCCAGCAGCGTGGGGACAGGGAACTATGGCTACACCTTC.